Sequencing of this T cell receptor (beta chain) was carried out in a study of blood T cell repertoires in COVID-19 (dated by TCRdb to the early 2020s). A note on the overall study: Samples covering the acute and convalescent phases of COVID-19 were provided by collaborators in the United States, Italy and Spain. The material from the prospective study consisted of cDNA or gDNA derived from T cells, B-cell-depleted T cells, or PBMCs. The dataset comprised deeply sampled blood TCRbeta repertoires from subjects exposed to, actively infected with, or recovered from COVID-19. The repertoires were released in a freely available public database meant as a resource for research on the immune response to SARS-CoV-2. Samples were obtained from the ongoing ImmuneRACE study (first 160 participants) and from 1,254 subjects provided by 6 global collaborators. Sample metadata almost always included a de-identified subject ID, COVID-19 status, age in years and sex. HLA class I and class II types, where available, came from metadata supplied by the sample provider rather than from assay-based typing. General study outcomes and caveats: Clinical and demographic metadata were provided uncurated, with the amount varying by source and participant.

V loses 3 bases, J loses 12 bases, and the germline ends lie 14 bases apart. Reading from cysteine to phenylalanine, the CDR3 counts 12 amino acids. Only the CDR3 DNA stays, 36 bases, in frame from base 1. CDR1 MDHEN and CDR2 SYDVKM were looked up in the germline V gene. The collaborating institutions used their own protocols to collect whole blood in K2EDTA tubes. For TCRbeta analysis, collaborators shipped samples as frozen whole blood, isolated PBMCs, or DNA extracted from either of those sample types. The immunoSEQ Assay, a bias-controlled multiplex PCR, was used to amplify TCRbeta CDR3 regions from genomic DNA. As for how the authors treated the data: Within the assay, amplification of reference gene primers was used to estimate how many nucleated cells each sample contained. To quantify the absolute abundance of each unique TCRbeta CDR3 rearrangement, sequence reads were collapsed and filtered. For each sample, productive Simpson clonality was calculated as the square root of Simpson's diversity index across productive rearrangements. Held by TCRdb, this immuneACCESS table contains in-frame sequences only and omits some clones. Under half of the omission traces to an unresolved V gene where checked; the cause of the rest is unknown. V, J and clone size derive from that table, while D and trimming were established from the DNA sequence. Recorded for this sample are 120,000 or so clones; 65% to 85% of them occurred a single time. The ten top clones hold 5.5% to 6.5% of the sample.

As to this clone: Its cognate antigen has yet to be identified. Base qualities are missing; no much larger clone stands one base away.

Sample: peripheral blood. Recombination connected TRBV28 to TRBJ1-2; no D gene can be assigned with confidence. This receptor was obtained from an elderly man with active or convalescent COVID-19. The DNA is as follows: TGTGCCAGCAGTTTCGGCAGACAAGGAAACACCTTC. It encodes CASSFGRQGNTF.